This passage covers 8 T cell receptor beta chains from one sample sequenced in a study of T-cell reconstitution after alpha-beta-depleted transplantation in children. Unique molecular identifiers were built into the TCRbeta library. TCRdb re-called the PCR reads with MiXCR, one entry per CDR3 protein. In the table there are about 110,000 distinct CDR3 sequences, around a tenth of which are singletons. This specimen was PBMCs from the stem cell graft donor, taken from the stem cell graft. The receptors come from a human donor who donated a stem cell graft to a child with acute lymphoblastic leukemia.

This clonotype was observed many times. The chain recombines TRBV29-1 with TRBJ2-3; D possibly uses TRBD1 or TRBD2 (6 bases each). The CDR3 totals 14 residues. The ends were cut back, 0 bases at V and 1 base at J, with 8 bases in the middle. Germline V lookup: CDR1 SQVTM, CDR2 ANQGSEA. CDR3 sequence (DNA): TGCAGCGTTGAAGAGAGGGGGGGCACAGATACGCAGTATTTT. Translated: CSVEERGGTDTQYF.

This clonotype was detected ten times or more. The chain has TRBV9 and TRBJ1-1; 7 bases map to TRBD1. The germline CDR1 and CDR2 sequences are SGDLS and YYNGEE. This CDR3 region has 14 residues. J lost 4 bases, V lost 0 bases, and 3 bases had no gene match. The DNA for the CDR3 is TGTGCCAGCAGCGTAGGTGGGACAGTCACTGAAGCTTTCTTT. Encoded protein: CASSVGGTVTEAFF.

At least ten counts were recorded for this clonotype. The gene calls are TRBV4-1 and TRBJ2-1, with a tentative D call TRBD2 (5 bases). The CDR3 sequence is 14 residues long. Germline lookup yields CDR1 MGHRA and CDR2 YSYEKL. The V end was cut by 0 bases, the J end by 6 bases, with 9 bases between. The DNA for the CDR3 is TGCGCCAGCAGCCAAGATCCTAGCCGCAATGAGCAGTTCTTC. Protein product: CASSQDPSRNEQFF.

This clonotype was detected once. This could be a read error, since a much larger clone is one nucleotide away. The chain employs TRBV12-3 or TRBV12-4 and TRBJ2-5; D is possibly TRBD1 (6 bases). V was clipped by 2 bases and J by 5 bases, with 18 bases between them. The length of the CDR3 is 16 residues. This CDR3 is CASSLSFRGSGETQYF. As DNA, the CDR3 is TGTGCCAGCAGTTTAAGTTTTAGGGGGTCCGGTGAGACCCAGTACTTC.

In this sample, this clonotype turned up many times. The V gene is TRBV12-3 or TRBV12-4, the J gene TRBJ1-2, with 7 bases matching TRBD1. The ends lost 5 bases at V and 4 bases at J; junction bases unmatched: 7. The CDR3 has 14 amino acids. The CDR3 nucleotides read TGTGCCAGCAGTACGGCCGGACAGGCCTATGGCTACACCTTC. This gives the protein CASSTAGQAYGYTF.

There are many counts of this clonotype. This chain links TRBV20-1 with TRBJ2-7; possibly TRBD1 for D (6 bases). The germline V gene has CDR1 DFQATT and CDR2 SNEGSKA (reference sequence). This CDR3 is 15 amino acids long. Trimming stripped 2 bases from V and 4 bases from J, with 18 bases between. CDR3 residues: CSARRQNRALYEQYF. The CDR3 coding sequence is TGCAGTGCTAGACGCCAAAACAGGGCCCTATACGAGCAGTACTTC.

This clonotype was observed many times. The V gene is TRBV6-5, the J gene TRBJ1-2; 7 nucleotides align to TRBD1. The CDR3 has 13 residues. The germline V gene has CDR1 MNHEY and CDR2 SVGAGI. V lost 0 bases, J lost 6 bases, and 1 base stayed unmatched. The CDR3 DNA reads TGTGCCAGCAGTTACTCCACAGGGGATGGCTACACCTTC. Translated, it gives CASSYSTGDGYTF.

This clonotype was detected ten times or more. V gene TRBV9 combines with J gene TRBJ2-1; tentative D call: TRBD1 (6 bases). This CDR3 comprises 14 residues. Germline loops: CDR1 SGDLS, CDR2 YYNGEE. Trimming took off 0 bases at V and 7 bases at J, with 11 bases between the two ends. The DNA of the CDR3 is TGTGCCAGCAGCGTAGAGGCAGGGGTAAATGAGCAGTTCTTC. Its translation: CASSVEAGVNEQFF.